The present entry profiles one T cell receptor beta chain with its context. Antigen unknown. This sample was included in a study of T cells in Graves' hyperthyroidism and ophthalmopathy. Study-level results: Most expanded thyroid clonotypes above 0.001 recurred in blood.

The CDR3 regions of TCR beta were amplified from RNA transcripts. The HTBI set primed first-round TCR CDR3 RT-PCR. MiXCR was run by TCRdb on the multiplex PCR reads, yielding one entry per CDR3 protein. The sample lists 540,000 or so distinct CDR3 sequences, about a sixth seen once, with roughly 6.6% in the top ten. Across 18 months, stable Graves' hyperthyroidism was marked by no progression to ophthalmopathy. The germline V gene has CDR1 SGHVS and CDR2 FQNEAQ. V gave up 5 bases and J gave up 2 bases, with 19 bases separating them. The CDR3 length is 16 residues. Sequencing was carried out using blood. This receptor was obtained from a woman aged 30 to 39 with Graves' hyperthyroidism. J is TRBJ2-7 and V is TRBV7-8; the D gene could be TRBD1 or TRBD2 (6 bases each). This chain's CDR3 is CASSQLGNRGPYEQYF. The CDR3 nucleotides read TGTGCCAGCAGCCAGCTTGGGAACCGGGGGCCCTACGAGCAGTACTTC.